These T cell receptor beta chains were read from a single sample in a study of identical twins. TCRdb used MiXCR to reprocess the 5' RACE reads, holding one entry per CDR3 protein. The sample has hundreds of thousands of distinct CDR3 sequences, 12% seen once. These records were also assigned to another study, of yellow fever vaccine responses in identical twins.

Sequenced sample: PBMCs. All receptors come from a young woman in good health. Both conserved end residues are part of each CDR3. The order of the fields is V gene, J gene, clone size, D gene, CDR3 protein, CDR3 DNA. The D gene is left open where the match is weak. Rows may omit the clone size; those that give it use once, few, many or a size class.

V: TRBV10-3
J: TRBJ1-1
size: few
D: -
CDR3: CAISESISTEAFF
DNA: TGTGCCATCAGTGAGTCTATCAGCACTGAAGCTTTCTTT

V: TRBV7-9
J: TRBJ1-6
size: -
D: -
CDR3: CASSRTNGGSPLHF
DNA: TGTGCCAGCAGCAGAACTAATGGGGGTTCACCCCTCCACTTT

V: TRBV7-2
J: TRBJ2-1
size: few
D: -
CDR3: CASSLETSYNEQFF
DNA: TGTGCCAGCAGCTTAGAAACTTCCTACAATGAGCAGTTCTTC

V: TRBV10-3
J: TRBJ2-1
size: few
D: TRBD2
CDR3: CAISDQRTSGFNEQFF
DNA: TGTGCCATCAGTGACCAAAGGACTAGCGGCTTTAATGAGCAGTTCTTC

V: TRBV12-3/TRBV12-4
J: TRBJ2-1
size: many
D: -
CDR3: CASSRGYNEQFF
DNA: TGTGCCAGCAGCCGGGGTTACAATGAGCAGTTCTTC

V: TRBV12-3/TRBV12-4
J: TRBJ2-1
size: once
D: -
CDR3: CASGSQGWNEQFF
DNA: TGTGCCAGCGGTTCCCAGGGTTGGAATGAGCAGTTCTTC

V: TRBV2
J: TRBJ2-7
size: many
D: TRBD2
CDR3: CASRGLAGGHEQYF
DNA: TGTGCCAGCAGGGGACTAGCGGGAGGACACGAGCAGTACTTC

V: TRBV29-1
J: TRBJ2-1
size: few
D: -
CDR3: CSVDRPSSYNEQFF
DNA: TGCAGCGTGGATAGACCGAGCTCCTACAATGAGCAGTTCTTC

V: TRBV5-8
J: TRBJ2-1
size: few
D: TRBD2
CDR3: CASSDGLGVYNEQFF
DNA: TGTGCCAGCAGCGACGGACTAGGCGTTTACAATGAGCAGTTCTTC

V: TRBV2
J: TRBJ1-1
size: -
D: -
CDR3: CAAGWDTEAFF
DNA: TGTGCCGCCGGGTGGGACACTGAAGCTTTCTTT